Below are 30 T cell receptor beta chains sequenced from a single sample in a study of T cells in Graves' hyperthyroidism and ophthalmopathy. Amplification of TCR beta CDR3 regions was performed using RNA transcripts as template. The primer set for the first-round RT-PCR of the TCR CDR3 was HTBI. TCRdb ran MiXCR on the multiplex PCR reads and lists one entry per CDR3 protein. The sample has about 600,000 distinct CDR3 sequences, about 14% seen once. The sample comprised blood. Source of these receptors: a woman between 50 and 59 years old with Graves' ophthalmopathy.

Only a few counts were recorded for this clonotype. The rearrangement joins TRBV18 to TRBJ1-4; 9 nucleotides align to TRBD1. Germline CDR1 KGHSH, CDR2 LQKENI. Trimming removed 0 bases from V and 7 bases from J; junction bases left unmatched: 3. The CDR3 contains 15 residues. The CDR3 nucleotides are TGTGCCAGCTCACCACCGGGACAGGGTTTTGAAAAACTGTTTTTT. This gives the protein CASSPPGQGFEKLFF.

The chain uses TRBV6-5 and TRBJ2-7; no clear D. V was cut by 3 bases and J by 6 bases, with 9 bases left in between. The CDR3 is made up of 12 amino acids. CDR1 and CDR2 (germline): MNHEY, SVGAGI. The CDR3 reads CASSYGGFEQYF. The CDR3 DNA reads as TGTGCCAGCAGTTATGGTGGATTCGAGCAGTACTTC.

This clonotype was counted ten times or more. The rearrangement joins TRBV2 to TRBJ1-5, with D tentatively TRBD1 (5 bases). V was shortened by 7 bases and J by 0 bases, with 13 bases between the two germline ends. The CDR3 contains 15 residues. Germline V gene data show CDR1 as SNHLY and CDR2 as FYNNEI. The CDR3 is CASKGRAGSNQPQHF. In nucleotides, the CDR3 is TGTGCCAGCAAGGGCAGGGCCGGTAGCAATCAGCCCCAGCATTTT. The full variable domain, rest sourced from reference TRBV2 and TRBJ1-5, is EPEVTQTPSHQVTQMGQEVILRCVPISNHLYFYWYRQILGQKVEFLVSFYNNEISEKSEIFDDQFSVERPDGSNFTLKIRSTKLEDSAMYFCASKGRAGSNQPQHFGDGTRLSIL.

The chain is built from TRBV19 and TRBJ2-3; 8 nucleotides line up with TRBD2. Germline CDR1 LNHDA, CDR2 SQIVND (reference sequence). CDR3 length: 17 residues. Unmatched junction bases numbered 12, after V lost 5 bases and J lost 2 bases. The CDR3 region is CASSRAGVVPYTDTQYF. CDR3 sequence (DNA): TGTGCCAGTAGTCGAGCGGGAGTAGTCCCCTACACAGATACGCAGTATTTT.

This clonotype was seen at least ten times. The V and J genes are TRBV9 and TRBJ1-2, with D possibly being TRBD1 (6 bases). The V gene lost 4 bases and the J gene lost 4 bases, with 26 bases spanning the gap. In germline, CDR1 is SGDLS, CDR2 YYNGEE. This CDR3 has 18 amino acids. CDR3 DNA sequence: TGTGCCAGCAGCCCCCGCTTGGGGTACGGACAGAAGTTCTATGGCTACACCTTC. Protein: CASSPRLGYGQKFYGYTF. Together with reference TRBV9 and TRBJ1-2, the CDR3 gives the full variable domain: DSGVTQTPKHLITATGQRVTLRCSPRSGDLSVYWYQQSLDQGLQFLIQYYNGEERAKGNILERFSAQQFPDLHSELNLSSLELGDSALYFCASSPRLGYGQKFYGYTFGSGTRLTVV.

This clonotype was picked up many times. The gene calls are TRBV5-1 and TRBJ1-2; 9 bases map to TRBD1. The CDR3 covers 13 residues. V dropped 5 bases and J dropped 5; count of bases not matched to a gene: 4. Germline V gene sequence: CDR1 SGHRS, CDR2 YFSETQ. In DNA form, the CDR3 reads TGCGCCAGCAGACAGGGGGCTCAGTATGGCTACACCTTC. It is translated as CASRQGAQYGYTF.

The V call is TRBV4-1, the J call TRBJ2-3, with D perhaps TRBD1 (5 bases). There are 17 residues in the CDR3. V lost 0 bases and J lost 0, with 13 bases in between. The germline CDR1 and CDR2 sequences are MGHRA and YSYEKL. CDR3 amino acids: CASSQDFKGASTDTQYF. The CDR3 nucleotides are TGCGCCAGCAGCCAAGATTTCAAAGGGGCAAGCACAGATACGCAGTATTTT.

The CDR3 coding sequence is TGTGCCAGCAGCTTAGATTTAAGCGGGGCCTACAATGAGCAGTTCTTC. Amino acid sequence: CASSLDLSGAYNEQFF. This chain joins TRBV11-3 and TRBJ2-1, with 7 bases lining up with TRBD2. The CDR3 loop spans 16 amino acids. J lost 2 bases, V lost 0 bases, and 4 bases had no gene match. Germline lookup yields CDR1 SGHNT and CDR2 YENEEA.

This clonotype was seen a few times. This chain joins TRBV18 and TRBJ1-4; D possibly corresponds to TRBD1 (6 bases). Germline V lookup: CDR1 KGHSH, CDR2 LQKENI. V dropped 6 bases and J dropped 0 bases, with 11 bases sitting between them. The CDR3 runs 15 residues. The chain's CDR3 is CASSTKGATNEKLFF. CDR3 bases: TGTGCCAGCTCTACCAAGGGGGCAACTAATGAAAAACTGTTTTTT. Full variable domain (missing parts from reference TRBV18 and TRBJ1-4): NAGVMQNPRHLVRRRGQEARLRCSPMKGHSHVYWYRQLPEEGLKFMVYLQKENIIDESGMPKERFSAEFPKEGPSILRIQQVVRGDSAAYFCASSTKGATNEKLFFGSGTQLSVL.

This clonotype appeared many times. The gene calls are TRBV6-4 and TRBJ1-2; D is undetermined. V dropped 0 bases and J dropped 4 bases, with 18 bases sitting between them. Germline CDR1 and CDR2: MRHNA and SNTAGT. There are 17 residues in the CDR3. The CDR3 loop reads CASSDSKMEGFSYGYTF. Written as DNA, the CDR3 is TGTGCCAGCAGTGACTCGAAAATGGAAGGGTTCAGCTATGGCTACACCTTC.

This clonotype showed up many times. The chain couples TRBV24-1 to TRBJ2-7; tentatively, D is TRBD2 (6 bases). Trimming stripped 4 bases from V and 1 base from J, with 16 bases between. The CDR3 spans 16 residues. Germline CDR1 reads KGHDR; CDR2 reads SFDVKD. CDR3 loop: CATSDKTSDGSYEQYF. DNA of the CDR3: TGTGCCACCAGTGACAAGACTAGTGATGGGTCCTACGAGCAGTACTTC.

This clonotype has just one count. A much larger clone is a single base away; this may be a read error. The rearrangement uses TRBV5-5 and TRBJ2-7; possible D gene TRBD1, 6 bases. The germline V gene has CDR1 SGHKS and CDR2 YYEKEE (reference sequence). The CDR3 is 15 residues long. The CDR3 DNA sequence: TGTGCCAGCAGCCGAACAGGGTGGCGCTCCTACAAGCAGTACTTC. It is translated as CASSRTGWRSYKQYF.

In its sample, this clonotype was seen a few times. V usage is TRBV4-1 and J usage is TRBJ2-1, with a possible D match to TRBD2 (6 bases). There are 13 residues in the CDR3. Germline V gene lookup returns CDR1 MGHRA and CDR2 YSYEKL. V was cut by 2 bases and J by 13 bases, with 15 bases left in between. The CDR3 region has the DNA TGCGCCAGCAGCCAACCACGGGACTTTGTACAGTTCTTC. This gives the protein CASSQPRDFVQFF.

This clonotype was seen ten or more times. This chain uses TRBV18 with TRBJ2-3; maybe TRBD2 (5 bases). Trimming left V 0 bases short and J 4 bases short, with 14 bases between. The CDR3 contains 16 residues. Germline CDR1 reads KGHSH; CDR2 reads LQKENI. CDR3 loop: CASSPPAGGRADTQYF. The DNA of the CDR3 is TGTGCCAGCTCACCACCTGCCGGTGGGCGGGCAGATACGCAGTATTTT.

This clonotype was observed many times. The rearrangement joins TRBV11-2 to TRBJ2-3; 11 positions match TRBD2. The V gene's germline CDR1 is SGHAT and CDR2 FQNNGV. Unmatched junction bases numbered 12, after V lost 5 bases and J lost 8 bases. CDR3 size: 16 residues. CDR3 coding DNA: TGTGCCAGCAGCGCCCCGGGACTAGCGGTTTGGGGTACGCAGTATTTT. This sequence encodes CASSAPGLAVWGTQYF.

This clonotype was counted many times. The gene calls are TRBV27 and TRBJ2-1; D might be TRBD2 (5 bases). This CDR3 is built from 16 residues. Germline lookup yields CDR1 MNHEY and CDR2 SMNVEV (reference sequence). V lost 4 bases, J lost 0 bases, and 13 bases lay in between. The CDR3 reads CASSSIAISSYNEQFF. The CDR3 bases are TGTGCCAGCAGTTCAATAGCGATAAGCTCCTACAATGAGCAGTTCTTC.

This clonotype turned up a few times. The genes are TRBV5-5 and TRBJ1-6; D unresolved. CDR3 length: 15 amino acids. Trimming cost V 1 base and J 2 bases, with 7 bases left between them. The germline CDR1 and CDR2 sequences are SGHKS and YYEKEE (reference sequence). This CDR3 reads CASSLSGTYNSPLHF. As DNA, the CDR3 is TGTGCCAGCAGCTTGTCCGGGACCTATAATTCACCCCTCCACTTT.

The chain recombines TRBV11-2 with TRBJ1-3; D not resolved. Trimming removed 3 bases at V and 2 bases at J, with 11 bases between. The CDR3 runs to 15 residues. CDR1 SGHAT and CDR2 FQNNGV come from the germline V gene. The CDR3 DNA reads TGTGCCAGCAGCTTTGTTAGAGGCGCTGGAAACACCATATATTTT. This sequence encodes CASSFVRGAGNTIYF.

This clonotype was detected ten times or more. V is TRBV20-1 and J is TRBJ2-2, with D maybe TRBD1 (5 bases). The germline gives CDR1 DFQATT, CDR2 SNEGSKA (reference sequence). This CDR3 region has 15 residues. V dropped 3 bases and J dropped 0 bases, with 11 bases sitting between them. CDR3 sequence reads: CSASLGDTNTGELFF. The CDR3 DNA follows: TGCAGTGCTAGCTTAGGGGATACGAACACCGGGGAGCTGTTTTTT.

This clonotype was counted many times. The chain recombines TRBV5-1 with TRBJ2-1; 12 positions agree with TRBD2. The germline gives CDR1 SGHRS, CDR2 YFSETQ. Unmatched junction bases numbered 8, after V lost 4 bases and J lost 3 bases. The length of the CDR3 is 17 residues. CDR3 in amino acids: CASSLGLAGRYYNEQFF. In nucleotides, the CDR3 is TGCGCCAGCAGCCTCGGACTAGCGGGGAGATACTACAATGAGCAGTTCTTC. Supplemented by reference TRBV5-1 and TRBJ2-1, the full variable domain reads KAGVTQTPRYLIKTRGQQVTLSCSPISGHRSVSWYQQTPGQGLQFLFEYFSETQRNKGNFPGRFSGRQFSNSRSEMNVSTLELGDSALYLCASSLGLAGRYYNEQFFGPGTRLTVL.

Many counts were recorded for this clonotype. The chain has TRBV7-2 and TRBJ2-3; TRBD2 matches 14 bases. The trim removed 4 bases at V and 4 bases at J, leaving 7 bases unmatched. The length of the CDR3 is 17 residues. The germline CDR1 and CDR2 sequences are SGHTA and FQGNSA. DNA for the CDR3: TGTGCCAGCAGCTCCGGGACTAGCGGGAGTGGGGCAGATACGCAGTATTTT. Protein: CASSSGTSGSGADTQYF.

This clonotype appeared many times. V is TRBV2 and J is TRBJ2-1, with D hard to call. Trimming took off 2 bases at V and 0 bases at J, with 8 bases between the two ends. CDR3 size: 15 residues. Germline lookup yields CDR1 SNHLY and CDR2 FYNNEI. The CDR3: CASSERISSYNEQFF. As DNA, the CDR3 is TGTGCCAGCAGTGAAAGGATTAGCTCCTACAATGAGCAGTTCTTC.

This clonotype was observed many times. The chain is built from TRBV9 and TRBJ1-1; D gene uncertain. This CDR3 has 15 residues. Trimming left V 0 bases short and J 4 bases short, with 13 bases between. CDR1 and CDR2 from the germline V gene are SGDLS and YYNGEE. CDR3: CASSVDPTGGTEAFF. The CDR3 nucleotides read TGTGCCAGCAGCGTAGATCCTACGGGTGGCACTGAAGCTTTCTTT.

This clonotype has at least ten counts. The chain combines TRBV7-8 with TRBJ2-1, with 9 bases matching TRBD1. This CDR3 has 15 residues. V trimming: 4 bases; J trimming: 2 bases; junction bases outside the gene matches: 3. CDR1 SGHVS and CDR2 FQNEAQ come from the germline V gene. The CDR3 sequence is CASSWGQGAYNEQFF. CDR3 coding DNA: TGTGCCAGCAGCTGGGGACAGGGAGCCTACAATGAGCAGTTCTTC.

The gene calls are TRBV29-1 and TRBJ1-4; D unresolved. The ends were cut back, 2 bases at V and 6 bases at J, with 7 bases in the middle. Germline V lookup: CDR1 SQVTM, CDR2 ANQGSEA. The CDR3 runs to 12 residues. CDR3 sequence reads: CSVELGYEKLFF. The CDR3 DNA is TGCAGCGTTGAATTGGGGTATGAAAAACTGTTTTTT.

The chain is built from TRBV19 and TRBJ1-1; no reliable D call. Trimming shortened V by 7 bases and J by 1 base, and 22 bases separated the two germline ends. The CDR3 has 17 residues. CDR1 is LNHDA, CDR2 SQIVND, per germline (reference sequence). The CDR3: CASTNGKERRANTEAFF. The CDR3 coding sequence is TGTGCCAGTACGAACGGGAAGGAAAGAAGGGCGAACACTGAAGCTTTCTTT.

The table lists this clonotype with many counts. This rearrangement joins TRBV30 to TRBJ1-2, with D uncertain. The CDR3 covers 14 residues. Trimming left V 0 bases short and J 7 bases short, with 15 bases between. Germline V gene data show CDR1 as GTSNPN and CDR2 as SVGIG (reference sequence). The chain's CDR3 is CAWSVPERPRGYTF. The CDR3 bases are TGTGCCTGGAGTGTACCGGAACGACCGCGTGGCTACACCTTC.

At least ten counts were recorded for this clonotype. The genes are TRBV20-1 and TRBJ2-7; a possible D gene is TRBD2 (5 bases). Germline V gene data show CDR1 as DFQATT and CDR2 as SNEGSKA (reference sequence). Trimming pared 7 bases from V and 2 bases from J, leaving 15 bases between. The CDR3 is 13 amino acids. The DNA of the CDR3 is TGCAGTGAGAGACCCGGGATCGCCTACGAGCAGTACTTC. Translation: CSERPGIAYEQYF.

The table lists this clonotype with many counts. J is TRBJ2-7 and V is TRBV7-2; a possible D gene is TRBD1 (6 bases). Deletions cut 5 bases from V and 6 bases from J, with 11 bases between. The length of the CDR3 is 12 residues. CDR1 is SGHTA, CDR2 FQGNSA, per germline. The CDR3: CASSGDIAEQYF. The CDR3 region has the DNA TGTGCCAGCAGCGGGGACATAGCCGAGCAGTACTTC.

On this clonotype: One end of the junction does not line up with germline, which may come from a read error. The rearrangement uses TRBV20-1 and TRBJ2-5, with a weak D call TRBD1 (6 bases). CDR3 length: 16 amino acids. Germline V lookup: CDR1 DFQATT, CDR2 SNEGSKA (reference sequence). CDR3 nucleotides: TGCAATGCTAGTCGCCCGGGACAACCCCCTGAGGAGACCCAGTACTTC. Its protein is CNASRPGQPPEETQYF.